One sample yielded the 32 T cell receptor beta chains listed below, sequenced in a study of blood T cells in healthy people across ages. The use of a sample-barcoded 5' primer and a J-beta primer mix characterized a second PCR of about 7 to 12 cycles. One entry per CDR3 protein results from TCRdb running MiXCR on the 5' RACE reads. The top ten clones hold around 4% of a sample with 1,500,000 or so distinct CDR3 sequences, 40% to 45% of them seen once. Input material: blood. The receptors were gathered from a woman between 18 and 29 years old in good health.

This clonotype showed up just a few times. This sequence joins TRBV6-5 and TRBJ1-5, with D possibly matching TRBD1 (6 bases). This CDR3 contains 15 residues. Trimming took 7 bases from V and 4 from J, leaving 17 bases between them. The germline CDR1 and CDR2 sequences are MNHEY and SVGAGI. The CDR3 coding sequence is TGTGCCAGCAAGGGGGGGGAAGCGGGAAATCAGCCCCAGCATTTT. It yields the protein CASKGGEAGNQPQHF.

This clonotype showed up just once. The chain carries TRBV4-3 and TRBJ2-7, with D maybe TRBD2 (5 bases). V was pared by 0 bases and J by 3 bases, with 12 bases between. The germline V gene encodes CDR1 LGHNA and CDR2 YSLEER. This CDR3 region has 15 residues. CDR3 region: CASSQDSLGSYEQYF. CDR3 nucleotide sequence: TGCGCCAGCAGCCAAGATTCCTTGGGGAGCTACGAGCAGTACTTC.

This clonotype was observed a handful of times. This rearrangement joins TRBV4-1 to TRBJ2-7, with 7 bases fitting TRBD1. Germline trimming cut 5 bases from V and 3 bases from J; bases unmatched to any gene: 16. The CDR3 extends over 17 amino acids. The germline V gene has CDR1 MGHRA and CDR2 YSYEKL. The CDR3 DNA is TGCGCCAGCAGCGACCCAGGGGGTCCCTCTCCGTACTACGAGCAGTACTTC. Translating it yields CASSDPGGPSPYYEQYF.

This rearrangement joins TRBV12-3 or TRBV12-4 to TRBJ1-1, with a possible D match to TRBD1 (6 bases). V was trimmed by 7 bases and J by 5 bases, leaving 17 bases between them. This CDR3 is 14 amino acids long. CDR3: CASIPNRAGTEAFF. The CDR3 DNA follows: TGTGCCAGCATCCCGAACAGGGCGGGGACTGAAGCTTTCTTT.

The chain joins TRBV28 to TRBJ2-3, with D perhaps matching TRBD1 (6 bases). Trimming stripped 7 bases from V and 4 bases from J, with 15 bases between. The CDR3 sequence is 14 residues long. In germline, CDR1 is MDHEN, CDR2 SYDVKM. Here the CDR3 reads CASTLGGGADTQYF. The DNA for the CDR3 is TGTGCCAGCACCCTAGGGGGTGGGGCAGATACGCAGTATTTT. The whole variable domain, remainder taken from reference TRBV28 and TRBJ2-3, is DVKVTQSSRYLVKRTGEKVFLECVQDMDHENMFWYRQDPGLGLRLIYFSYDVKMKEKGDIPEGYSVSREKKERFSLILESASTNQTSMYLCASTLGGGADTQYFGPGTRLTVL.

This clonotype was counted a single time. The genes are TRBV7-2 and TRBJ2-4; D might be TRBD2 (6 bases). TRBJ2-5 explains the end of the DNA better; the J call may be wrong. The germline V gene encodes CDR1 SGHTA and CDR2 FQGNSA. The CDR3 sequence is 14 residues long. The CDR3 loop reads CASSYLANQETQYF. The CDR3 DNA sequence: TGTGCCAGCAGCTATCTAGCGAACCAAGAGACCCAGTACTTC.

In this sample, this clonotype turned up a few times. The CDR3 DNA reads as TGTGCCAGCAGCTTAACCCCGAGGACTGAAGCTTTCTTT. It translates to CASSLTPRTEAFF. The chain uses TRBV7-3 and TRBJ1-1; D is undetermined. Trimming cost V 0 bases and J 5 bases, with 7 bases left between them. Per germline, CDR1 SGHTA and CDR2 FQGTGA. This CDR3 spans 13 amino acids.

The rearrangement uses TRBV25-1 and TRBJ2-5; D gene unclear. TRBJ2-7 explains the end of the DNA better; the J call may be wrong. The CDR3 runs to 11 residues. The V gene's germline CDR1 is MGHDK and CDR2 SYGVNS. The CDR3 reads CATQYSYEQYF. CDR3 DNA: TGTGCCACCCAATACTCCTACGAGCAGTACTTC.

This chain joins TRBV24-1 and TRBJ2-1, with D tentatively TRBD1 (6 bases). The last part of the DNA fits TRBJ2-7 better; the J call may be wrong. Germline loops: CDR1 KGHDR, CDR2 SFDVKD. This CDR3 contains 16 residues. The CDR3 DNA sequence: TGTGCCACCAGTGACTCCACCCGGACAGTTTACAATGAGCAGTACTTC. Its translation: CATSDSTRTVYNEQYF.

This clonotype has only a few counts. The gene calls are TRBV12-3 or TRBV12-4 and TRBJ1-2, with D perhaps matching TRBD1 (5 bases). V gave up 8 bases and J gave up 6 bases, with 19 bases separating them. The CDR3 is 14 amino acids. For the CDR3, the DNA is TGTGCCAGCCTTCCCCGGAGGGGCATAGATGGCTACACCTTC. Translating it yields CASLPRRGIDGYTF.

This clonotype appeared a few times. V and J are TRBV6-5 and TRBJ2-3, with a tentative D call TRBD2 (6 bases). Looked up from germline, CDR1 is MNHEY and CDR2 is SVGAGI. V was cut by 6 bases and J by 2 bases, with 9 bases left in between. The CDR3 consists of 13 residues. CDR3 loop: CASREGLTDTQYF. CDR3 in DNA: TGTGCCAGCAGAGAGGGACTCACAGATACGCAGTATTTT.

This chain uses TRBV28 with TRBJ2-4; D is perhaps TRBD2 (5 bases). Germline CDR1 is MDHEN and CDR2 is SYDVKM. V lost 3 bases and J lost 13, with 16 bases in between. This CDR3 spans 13 amino acids. CDR3 sequence reads: CASSFRTFGEQYF. In nucleotides, the CDR3 is TGTGCCAGCAGTTTTCGGACTTTCGGTGAGCAGTACTTC.

This clonotype has a handful of counts. This chain joins TRBV4-1 and TRBJ2-3; 8 bases line up with TRBD1. The CDR3 totals 16 residues. Germline V gene sequence: CDR1 MGHRA, CDR2 YSYEKL. V was clipped by 3 bases and J by 2 bases; unmatched bases: 7. The CDR3 coding sequence is TGCGCCAGCAGCCACGGGACAGGCGAAACCACAGATACGCAGTATTTT. Translating it yields CASSHGTGETTDTQYF.

This sequence joins TRBV10-3 and TRBJ1-1; 7 nucleotides match TRBD1. This CDR3 has 16 residues. Germline V gives CDR1 ENHRY, CDR2 SYGVKD. The J segment lost 0 bases and the V segment lost 6 bases, leaving 10 bases of the junction unmatched. The CDR3 loop is CAIRSGTAILNTEAFF. The CDR3 coding sequence is TGTGCCATCAGGTCAGGGACAGCGATTTTGAACACTGAAGCTTTCTTT.

The J gene is TRBJ2-4, the V gene TRBV7-3; 7 bases line up with TRBD2. Near its end, the DNA agrees better with TRBJ2-7, so the J call may be wrong. Germline CDR1 SGHTA, CDR2 FQGTGA. The CDR3 has 15 residues. The DNA for the CDR3 is TGTGCCAGCAGCCAAGTCCGGACTAGTTTAAGCGAGCAGTACTTC. As protein: CASSQVRTSLSEQYF.

This clonotype was found once. One junction end does not reproduce the germline sequence, and a read error may be involved. V usage is TRBV4-3 and J usage is TRBJ1-1, with 8 bases that match TRBD1. This CDR3 spans 15 amino acids. Per the germline V gene, CDR1 is LGHNA and CDR2 is YSLEER. The CDR3 loop is CAGSQFGQGNTEAFF. The CDR3 nucleotides read TGCGCCGGCAGCCAATTCGGACAGGGGAACACTGAAGCTTTCTTT.

This clonotype was recorded many times. V is TRBV5-1 and J is TRBJ2-3, with D possibly being TRBD2 (6 bases). V was pared by 5 bases and J by 5 bases, with 12 bases between. The CDR3 length is 13 residues. Germline V gives CDR1 SGHRS, CDR2 YFSETQ. CDR3 protein: CASRSRLEDTQYF. As DNA, the CDR3 is TGCGCCAGCAGGAGCCGACTAGAAGATACGCAGTATTTT.

The J gene is TRBJ2-3, the V gene TRBV11-2, with D unresolved. V was trimmed by 4 bases and J by 0 bases, leaving 17 bases between them. Germline V gene sequence: CDR1 SGHAT, CDR2 FQNNGV. This CDR3 has 17 amino acids. This chain's CDR3 is CASSSELSEVSTDTQYF. Written as DNA, the CDR3 is TGTGCCAGCAGCTCCGAACTGAGCGAGGTTAGCACAGATACGCAGTATTTT.

This sequence joins TRBV29-1 and TRBJ1-1; the match to TRBD1 covers 9 bases. This CDR3 is 16 amino acids long. V lost 5 bases to trimming and J lost 4 bases; unmatched junction nucleotides: 14. Germline V gives CDR1 SQVTM, CDR2 ANQGSEA. CDR3 protein: CSVRKTGGGGSTEAFF. CDR3 DNA: TGCAGCGTTCGAAAGACAGGGGGTGGAGGGAGCACTGAAGCTTTCTTT.

V is TRBV27 and J is TRBJ1-2; D possibly corresponds to TRBD1 (5 bases). This CDR3 is 13 amino acids long. Trimming took 6 bases from V and 4 from J, leaving 12 bases between them. The germline V gene encodes CDR1 MNHEY and CDR2 SMNVEV (reference sequence). This CDR3 reads CASSRGILYGYTF. In DNA form, the CDR3 reads TGTGCCAGCAGCCGGGGGATCCTCTATGGCTACACCTTC.

The chain is built from TRBV6-6 and TRBJ1-2; D is unresolved. Germline V gives CDR1 MNHNY, CDR2 SVGAGI (reference sequence). The CDR3 totals 16 residues. V lost 2 bases to trimming and J lost 2 bases, with 15 bases between them. The CDR3 reads CASSYVGSDINYGYTF. CDR3 coding DNA: TGTGCCAGCAGTTACGTGGGGTCCGATATAAACTATGGCTACACCTTC.

This clonotype was seen at least ten times. The genes are TRBV29-1 and TRBJ1-2; D may be TRBD1 (6 bases). Trimming left V 4 bases short and J 0 bases short, with 9 bases between. The CDR3 is 13 residues long. Germline V lookup: CDR1 SQVTM, CDR2 ANQGSEA. The CDR3 DNA reads as TGCAGCGTTGCACAGGGTTCTAACTATGGCTACACCTTC. It yields the protein CSVAQGSNYGYTF. The entire variable domain, with the rest obtained from reference TRBV29-1 and TRBJ1-2, is as follows: SAVISQKPSRDICQRGTSLTIQCQVDSQVTMMFWYRQQPGQSLTLIATANQGSEATYESGFVIDKFPISRPNLTFSTLTVSNMSPEDSSIYLCSVAQGSNYGYTFGSGTRLTVV.

Comment on this clonotype: With a much larger clone just one base away, this may be a read error. CDR3 sequence (DNA): TGCAGCGTTGCGCAGGACTGGGAGACCCAGTACTTC. Translating gives CSVAQDWETQYF. The chain recombines TRBV29-1 with TRBJ2-5; a weak D match, TRBD2 (5 bases). CDR1 is SQVTM and CDR2 is ANQGSEA in the germline V gene. The CDR3 loop spans 12 amino acids. V shed 4 bases and J shed 5 bases, with 11 bases lying between them.

V is TRBV11-2 and J is TRBJ2-3; 9 bases agree with TRBD2. The V segment lost 5 bases and the J segment 5 bases; nucleotides outside the gene matches: 11. CDR1 SGHAT and CDR2 FQNNGV come from the germline V gene. The CDR3 has 16 residues. CDR3 in amino acids: CASSRVAGEGKDTQYF. The DNA for the CDR3 is TGTGCCAGCAGCCGCGTAGCGGGGGAAGGCAAAGATACGCAGTATTTT. The full variable domain, with the rest looked up from reference TRBV11-2 and TRBJ2-3, is EAGVAQSPRYKIIEKRQSVAFWCNPISGHATLYWYQQILGQGPKLLIQFQNNGVVDDSQLPKDRFSAERLKGVDSTLKIQPAKLEDSAVYLCASSRVAGEGKDTQYFGPGTRLTVL.

The chain has TRBV7-2 and TRBJ2-7; the D gene could be TRBD1 or TRBD2 (5 bases each). Trimming cost V 7 bases and J 3 bases, with 13 bases left between them. The CDR3 loop spans 13 amino acids. The germline CDR1 and CDR2 sequences are SGHTA and FQGNSA. In DNA form, the CDR3 reads TGTGCCAGCACCTTCCGGGGCGACTACGAGCAGTACTTC. Translated: CASTFRGDYEQYF.

This clonotype has a handful of counts. The V and J genes are TRBV7-9 and TRBJ2-5; no reliable D call. CDR1 SEHNR and CDR2 FQNEAQ come from the germline V gene (reference sequence). V gave up 2 bases and J gave up 1 base, with 8 bases separating them. This CDR3 contains 14 residues. The CDR3 DNA reads as TGTGCCAGCAGCTTAATAGGTACCCAAGAGACCCAGTACTTC. Protein: CASSLIGTQETQYF.

The V gene is TRBV12-3 or TRBV12-4, the J gene TRBJ2-5; tentatively, D is TRBD2 (6 bases). The CDR3 spans 13 residues. V was shortened by 2 bases and J by 8 bases, with 12 bases between the two germline ends. The CDR3: CASSLSGGRTQYF. The CDR3 DNA reads TGTGCCAGCAGTTTATCTGGGGGGAGAACCCAGTACTTC.

This clonotype has more than one count but fewer than ten. The rearrangement uses TRBV29-1 and TRBJ2-7, with TRBD1 identical over 9 bases. Germline V gives CDR1 SQVTM, CDR2 ANQGSEA. V trimming: 1 base; J trimming: 3 bases; junction bases outside the gene matches: 1. This CDR3 is 13 amino acids long. For the CDR3, the DNA is TGCAGCGTTGAAGGGGGACAGGGCTACGAGCAGTACTTC. It yields the protein CSVEGGQGYEQYF.

V usage is TRBV9 and J usage is TRBJ2-1; the D is unclear. The last part of the DNA fits TRBJ2-7 better; the J call may be wrong. Germline CDR1 SGDLS, CDR2 YYNGEE. The CDR3 runs to 16 residues. The CDR3 bases are TGTGCCAGCAGCACACAGCATCTTGGCCGTAACAATGAGCAGTACTTC. Translation: CASSTQHLGRNNEQYF.

The chain joins TRBV11-2 to TRBJ1-2, with TRBD1 as a possible D gene (6 bases). The CDR3 consists of 14 residues. V was pared by 0 bases and J by 3 bases, with 8 bases between. CDR1 and CDR2 (germline): SGHAT, FQNNGV. The CDR3 sequence: CASSLEAGDYGYTF. The DNA for the CDR3 is TGTGCCAGCAGCTTAGAGGCAGGGGACTATGGCTACACCTTC.

A few counts support this clonotype. CDR3 region: CASNAGVGDEQFF. Written as DNA, the CDR3 is TGTGCCAGCAACGCAGGGGTGGGCGATGAGCAGTTCTTC. The chain recombines TRBV6-2 or TRBV6-3 with TRBJ2-1; maybe TRBD1 (6 bases). V lost 7 bases to trimming and J lost 8 bases, with 15 bases between them. CDR3 length equals 13 residues. CDR1 and CDR2 from the germline V gene are MNHEY and SVGEGT.

Concerning this clonotype: At one end, the junction sequence differs from germline, possibly due to a read error. CDR3 region: CASSNTGRGHTF. The CDR3 bases are TGTGCCAGCAGTAACACAGGGCGTGGCCACACCTTC. The rearrangement uses TRBV12-3 or TRBV12-4 and TRBJ1-2; D possibly corresponds to TRBD1 (6 bases). The CDR3 covers 12 residues.